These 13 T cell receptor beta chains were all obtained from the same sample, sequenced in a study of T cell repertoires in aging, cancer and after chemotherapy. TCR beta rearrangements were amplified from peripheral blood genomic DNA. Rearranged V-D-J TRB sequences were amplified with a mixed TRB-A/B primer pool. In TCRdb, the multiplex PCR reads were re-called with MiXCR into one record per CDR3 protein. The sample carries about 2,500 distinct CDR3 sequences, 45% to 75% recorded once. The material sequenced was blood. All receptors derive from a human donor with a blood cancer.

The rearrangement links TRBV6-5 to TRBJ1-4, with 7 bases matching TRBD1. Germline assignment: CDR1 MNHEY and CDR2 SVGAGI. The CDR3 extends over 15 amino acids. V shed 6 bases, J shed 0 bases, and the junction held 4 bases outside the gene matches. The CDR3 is CASSPGGATNEKLFF. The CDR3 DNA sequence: TGTGCCAGCAGCCCAGGGGGTGCAACTAATGAAAAACTGTTTTTT.

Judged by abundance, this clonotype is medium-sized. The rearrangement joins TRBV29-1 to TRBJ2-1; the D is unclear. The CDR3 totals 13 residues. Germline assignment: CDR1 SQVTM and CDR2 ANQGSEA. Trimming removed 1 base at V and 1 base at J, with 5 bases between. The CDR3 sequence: CSVEGSSYNEQFF. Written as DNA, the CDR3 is TGCAGCGTTGAAGGGAGTTCCTACAATGAGCAGTTCTTC.

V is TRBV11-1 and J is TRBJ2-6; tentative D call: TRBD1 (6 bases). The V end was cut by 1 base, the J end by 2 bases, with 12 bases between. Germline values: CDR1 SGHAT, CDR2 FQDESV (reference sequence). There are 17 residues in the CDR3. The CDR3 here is CASSLGQGRAGANVLTF. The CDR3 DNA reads TGTGCCAGCAGCTTAGGGCAGGGGCGGGCTGGGGCCAACGTCCTGACTTTC. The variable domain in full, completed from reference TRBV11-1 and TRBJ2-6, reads EAEVAQSPRYKITEKSQAVAFWCDPISGHATLYWYRQILGQGPELLVQFQDESVVDDSQLPKDRFSAERLKGVDSTLKIQPAELGDSAMYLCASSLGQGRAGANVLTFGAGSRLTVL.

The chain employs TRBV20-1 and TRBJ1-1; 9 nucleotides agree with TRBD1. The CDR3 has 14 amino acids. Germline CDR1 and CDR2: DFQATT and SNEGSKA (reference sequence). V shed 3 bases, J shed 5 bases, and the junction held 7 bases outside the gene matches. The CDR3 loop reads CSASLQGALTEAFF. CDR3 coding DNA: TGCAGTGCTAGTCTACAGGGGGCGCTTACTGAAGCTTTCTTT.

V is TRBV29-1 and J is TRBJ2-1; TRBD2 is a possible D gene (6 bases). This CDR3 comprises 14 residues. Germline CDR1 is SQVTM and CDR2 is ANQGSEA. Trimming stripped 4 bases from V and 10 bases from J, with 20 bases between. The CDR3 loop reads CSVGYLGGNQEQFF. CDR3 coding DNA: TGCAGCGTTGGCTATCTGGGCGGGAATCAGGAGCAGTTCTTC.

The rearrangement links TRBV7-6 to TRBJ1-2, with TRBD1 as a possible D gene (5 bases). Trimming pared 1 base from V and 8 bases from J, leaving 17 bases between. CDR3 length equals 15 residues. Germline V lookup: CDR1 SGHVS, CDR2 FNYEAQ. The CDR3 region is CASSLEPWGRGGYTF. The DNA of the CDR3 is TGTGCCAGCAGCTTAGAGCCCTGGGGACGGGGAGGCTACACCTTC.

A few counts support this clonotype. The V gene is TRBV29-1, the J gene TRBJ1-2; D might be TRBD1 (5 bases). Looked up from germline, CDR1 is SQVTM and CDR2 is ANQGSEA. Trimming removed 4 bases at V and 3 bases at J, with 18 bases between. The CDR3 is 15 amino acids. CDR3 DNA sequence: TGCAGCGTTGCGAATCCTCGGGGCCGGGACTATGGCTACACCTTC. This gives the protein CSVANPRGRDYGYTF.

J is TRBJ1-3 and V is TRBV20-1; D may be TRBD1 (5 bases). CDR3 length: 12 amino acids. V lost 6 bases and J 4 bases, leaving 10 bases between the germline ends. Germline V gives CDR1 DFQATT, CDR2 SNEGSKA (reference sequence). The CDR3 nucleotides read TGCAGTGCCGAGTCAGGGGGAAACACCATATATTTT. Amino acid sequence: CSAESGGNTIYF.

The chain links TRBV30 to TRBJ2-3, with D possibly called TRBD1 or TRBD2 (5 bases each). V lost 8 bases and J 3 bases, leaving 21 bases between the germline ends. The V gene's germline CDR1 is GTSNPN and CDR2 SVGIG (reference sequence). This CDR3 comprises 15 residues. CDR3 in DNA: TGTGCCAGTAGTGCTTCCAGGGCGGGTACAGATACGCAGTATTTT. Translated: CASSASRAGTDTQYF.

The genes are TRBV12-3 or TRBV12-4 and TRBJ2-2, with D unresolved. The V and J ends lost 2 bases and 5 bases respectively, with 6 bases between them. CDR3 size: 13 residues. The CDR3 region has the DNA TGTGCCAGCAGTTTAAGGCGAACCGGGGAGCTGTTTTTT. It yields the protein CASSLRRTGELFF.

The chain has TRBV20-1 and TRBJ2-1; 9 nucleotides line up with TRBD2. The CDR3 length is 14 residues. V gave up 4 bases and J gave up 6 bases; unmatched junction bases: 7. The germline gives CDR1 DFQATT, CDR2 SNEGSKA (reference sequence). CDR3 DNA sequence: TGCAGTGCTATCCGAGCGGGGGGAGGCAATGAGCAGTTCTTC. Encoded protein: CSAIRAGGGNEQFF.

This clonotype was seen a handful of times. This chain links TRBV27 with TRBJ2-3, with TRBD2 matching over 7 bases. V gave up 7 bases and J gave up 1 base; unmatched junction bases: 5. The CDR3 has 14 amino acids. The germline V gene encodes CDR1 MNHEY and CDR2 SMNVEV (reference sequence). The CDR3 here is CASTRDYRTDTQYF. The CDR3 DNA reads TGTGCCAGCACCCGGGACTATCGCACAGATACGCAGTATTTT.

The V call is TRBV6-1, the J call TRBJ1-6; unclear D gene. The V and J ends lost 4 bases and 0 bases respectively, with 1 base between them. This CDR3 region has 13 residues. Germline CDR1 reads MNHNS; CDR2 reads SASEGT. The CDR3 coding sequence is TGTGCCAGCAGTGGCTCCTATAATTCACCCCTCCACTTT. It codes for CASSGSYNSPLHF.